The entry that follows covers one T cell receptor beta chain sequence. The source of the sample is a study of cytomegalovirus exposure and HLA in healthy donors. V lost 6 bases and J lost 1, with 15 bases in between. Germline-derived CDR1 and CDR2 are SGHTA and FQGTGA. CDR3 length equals 15 residues. Researchers ran the PCR with 60 Vbeta and 13 Jbeta primers. The data were produced by immunoSEQ multiplex PCR, yet TCRdb's version contains in-frame clones alone and is incomplete. Altogether approximately 200,000 clones are present, 85% being singletons, with the ten largest covering 1.3%. The TCR comes from a human donor in good health. The chain uses TRBV7-3 and TRBJ2-5; maybe TRBD2 (5 bases). Sequenced: PBMCs. The CDR3 coding sequence is TGTGCCAGCAGTTTCTCCCGGGATGGCCAAGAGACCCAGTACTTC. Its protein product is CASSFSRDGQETQYF.